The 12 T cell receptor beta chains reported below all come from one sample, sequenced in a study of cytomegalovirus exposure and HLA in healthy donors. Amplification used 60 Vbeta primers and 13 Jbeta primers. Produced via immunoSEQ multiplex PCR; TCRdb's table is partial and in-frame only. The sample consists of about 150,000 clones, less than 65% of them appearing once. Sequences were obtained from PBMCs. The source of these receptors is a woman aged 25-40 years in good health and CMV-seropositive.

The CDR3 nucleotides read TGCGCCAGCCGTAAGAGTGTAGCGGGAGAAATCGAGCAGTACTTC. This codes for CASRKSVAGEIEQYF. The chain has TRBV5-1 and TRBJ2-7; 9 bases are a match to TRBD2. The V gene end was trimmed by 7 bases and the J gene end by 6 bases; junction bases not matched to a gene: 14. The CDR3 runs 15 residues. Germline values: CDR1 SGHRS, CDR2 YFSETQ.

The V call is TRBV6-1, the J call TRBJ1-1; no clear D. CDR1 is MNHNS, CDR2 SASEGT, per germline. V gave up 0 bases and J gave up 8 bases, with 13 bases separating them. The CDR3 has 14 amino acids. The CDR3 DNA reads TGTGCCAGCAGTGAAGCGCTTCTGGGCGGGGAAGCTTTCTTT. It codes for CASSEALLGGEAFF.

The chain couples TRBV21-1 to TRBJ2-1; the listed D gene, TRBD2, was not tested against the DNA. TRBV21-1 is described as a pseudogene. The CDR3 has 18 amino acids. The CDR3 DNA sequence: TGTGCCAGCAGCAAATCTAGCGGGAGGGCCCACTCCTACAATGAGCAGTTCTTC. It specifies CASSKSSGRAHSYNEQFF.

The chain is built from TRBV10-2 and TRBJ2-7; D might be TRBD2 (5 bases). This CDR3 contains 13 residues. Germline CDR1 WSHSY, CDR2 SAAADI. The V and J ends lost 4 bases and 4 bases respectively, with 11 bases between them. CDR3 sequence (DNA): TGCGCCAGCAGTGGAGGGTTCGGTTACGAGCAGTACTTC. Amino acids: CASSGGFGYEQYF.

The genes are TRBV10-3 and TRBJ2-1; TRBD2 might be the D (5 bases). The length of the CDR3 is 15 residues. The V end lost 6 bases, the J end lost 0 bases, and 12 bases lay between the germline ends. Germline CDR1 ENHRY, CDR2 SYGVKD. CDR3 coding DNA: TGTGCCATCAGGGCGGGCCTAAGCTCCTACAATGAGCAGTTCTTC. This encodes CAIRAGLSSYNEQFF.

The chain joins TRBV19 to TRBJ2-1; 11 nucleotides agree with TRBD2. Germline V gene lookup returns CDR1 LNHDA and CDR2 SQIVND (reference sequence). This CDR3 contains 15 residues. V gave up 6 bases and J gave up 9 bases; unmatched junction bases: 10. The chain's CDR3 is CASSYRVAGGGEQFF. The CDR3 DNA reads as TGTGCCAGTAGCTACAGGGTAGCGGGAGGGGGTGAGCAGTTCTTC.

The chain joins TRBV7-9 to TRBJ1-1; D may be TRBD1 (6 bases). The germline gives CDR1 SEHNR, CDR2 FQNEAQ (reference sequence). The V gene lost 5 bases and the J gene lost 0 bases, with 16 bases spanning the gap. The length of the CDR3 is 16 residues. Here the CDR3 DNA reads TGTGCCAGCAGCCCGGCATGGGGGCCCCTGAACACTGAAGCTTTCTTT. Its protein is CASSPAWGPLNTEAFF. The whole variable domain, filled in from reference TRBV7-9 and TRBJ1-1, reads DTGVSQNPRHKITKRGQNVTFRCDPISEHNRLYWYRQTLGQGPEFLTYFQNEAQLEKSRLLSDRFSAERPKGSFSTLEIQRTEQGDSAMYLCASSPAWGPLNTEAFFGQGTRLTVV.

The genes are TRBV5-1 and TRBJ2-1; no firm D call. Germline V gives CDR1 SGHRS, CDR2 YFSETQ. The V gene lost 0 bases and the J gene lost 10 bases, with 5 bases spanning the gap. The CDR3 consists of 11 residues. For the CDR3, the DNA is TGCGCCAGCAGCTTGGCCCAGGAGCAGTTCTTC. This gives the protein CASSLAQEQFF.

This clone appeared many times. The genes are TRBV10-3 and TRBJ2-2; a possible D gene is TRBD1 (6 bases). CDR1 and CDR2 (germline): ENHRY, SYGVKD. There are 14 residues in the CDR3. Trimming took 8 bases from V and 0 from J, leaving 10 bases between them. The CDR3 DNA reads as TGTGCCATCGGGGGCAAGACGAACACCGGGGAGCTGTTTTTT. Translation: CAIGGKTNTGELFF.

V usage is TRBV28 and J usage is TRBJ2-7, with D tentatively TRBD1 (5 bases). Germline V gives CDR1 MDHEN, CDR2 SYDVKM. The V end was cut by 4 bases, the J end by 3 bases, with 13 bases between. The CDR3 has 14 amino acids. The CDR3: CASSSTRVRYEQYF. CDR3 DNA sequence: TGTGCCAGCAGTTCCACCAGGGTGCGCTACGAGCAGTACTTC.

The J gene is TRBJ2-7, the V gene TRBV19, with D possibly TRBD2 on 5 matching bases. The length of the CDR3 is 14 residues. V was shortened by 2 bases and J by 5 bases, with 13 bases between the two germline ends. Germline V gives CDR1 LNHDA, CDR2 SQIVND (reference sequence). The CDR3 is CASSILAGRDEQYF. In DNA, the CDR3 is TGTGCCAGTAGTATACTTGCCGGGCGGGACGAGCAGTACTTC.

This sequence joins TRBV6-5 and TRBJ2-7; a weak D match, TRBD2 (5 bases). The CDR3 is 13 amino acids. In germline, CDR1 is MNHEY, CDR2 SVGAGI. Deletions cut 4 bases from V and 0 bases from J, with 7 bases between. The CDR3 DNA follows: TGTGCCAGCAGTTCAGCGGTCTCCTACGAGCAGTACTTC. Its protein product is CASSSAVSYEQYF.